A selection of T cell receptor beta chains follows, all from one sample in a study of monozygotic twins with inflammatory bowel disease. TCRdb processed the 5' RACE reads again and assigns one entry to each CDR3 protein, with no DNA. The sample table includes around 140,000 distinct CDR3 sequences. Material: blood. Receptors were obtained from a human donor with ulcerative colitis or Crohn's disease, or a healthy co-twin of an affected twin (not recorded which). The CDR3 runs from the conserved cysteine through the conserved F or W.

J	V	CDR3
TRBJ2-7	TRBV27	CASSRGQEVYEQYF
TRBJ2-3	TRBV15	CATSRDQTEHTDTQYF
TRBJ2-5	TRBV20-1	CSARSGLAGGGTQYF
TRBJ1-3	TRBV20-1	CSAWDRKSGNTIYF
TRBJ2-5	TRBV3-1	CASSQAQGLGQETQYF
TRBJ2-5	TRBV7-2	CASSPGRGGEETQYF
TRBJ2-7	TRBV7-9	CASSLTDRDRDSYEQYF
TRBJ2-1	TRBV27	CASGRDFTYNEQFF
TRBJ2-5	TRBV5-1	CASSLAGADKPQETQYF
TRBJ2-7	TRBV7-2	CASSPAGGGPYYEQYF
TRBJ2-6	TRBV19	CASSIDGQGSSGANVLTF
TRBJ1-2	TRBV4-3	CASSQSTGGFTYGYTF
TRBJ1-6	TRBV12-3/TRBV12-4	CASRKRTGRHNSPLHF
TRBJ2-5	TRBV20-1	CSASWTSGLETQYF
TRBJ2-4	TRBV12-3/TRBV12-4	CASSPPRGAKNIQYF
TRBJ1-5	TRBV18	CASSPGSNQPQHF
TRBJ2-6	TRBV5-4	CASSPPSSGANVLTF
TRBJ1-5	TRBV11-2	CASSLGPGSGLYSNQPQHF
TRBJ2-3	TRBV20-1	CSAHPPASTDTQYF
TRBJ2-5	TRBV20-1	CSAKPGTVQETQYF